The 11 T cell receptor beta chains given below trace back to one sample, sequenced in a study of blood T cell repertoires in COVID-19. TCRdb's table, derived via immunoSEQ multiplex PCR, lists solely in-frame clones and lacks some. The sample lists around 200,000 clones, around 85% occurring once. Input material: peripheral blood. The receptors derive from a human donor in a cohort sampled during active COVID-19.

V and J are TRBV19 and TRBJ2-3, with 7 nucleotides matching TRBD2. With V trimmed by 3 bases and J by 5 bases, 17 bases remained unmatched. The CDR3 sequence is 18 residues long. CDR1 and CDR2 (germline): LNHDA, SQIVND (reference sequence). CDR3 in amino acids: CASSISPYGAGMGDTQYF. The CDR3 nucleotides read TGTGCCAGTAGTATTTCCCCGTATGGAGCGGGAATGGGAGATACGCAGTATTTT.

The chain is built from TRBV6-4 and TRBJ2-7; 8 nucleotides agree with TRBD1. Looked up from germline, CDR1 is MRHNA and CDR2 is SNTAGT. The CDR3 covers 13 residues. V trimming: 7 bases; J trimming: 2 bases; junction bases outside the gene matches: 4. The CDR3 sequence is CASTKDRAYEQYF. The CDR3 DNA follows: TGTGCCAGCACAAAGGACAGGGCCTACGAGCAGTACTTC.

The gene calls are TRBV13 and TRBJ2-7, with 13 bases lining up with TRBD2. CDR1 and CDR2 from the germline V gene are PRHDT and FYEKMQ (reference sequence). CDR3 length: 16 residues. The V segment lost 5 bases and the J segment 5 bases; nucleotides outside the gene matches: 9. For the CDR3, the DNA is TGTGCCAGCAGCCGATACTCCGGGACTAGCGGGAACGAGCAGTACTTC. Its translation is CASSRYSGTSGNEQYF.

The CDR3 reads CASSLGQGPEKLFF. The CDR3 coding sequence is TGTGCCAGCAGCTTAGGGCAGGGTCCCGAAAAACTGTTTTTT. The chain links TRBV7-2 to TRBJ1-4, with D perhaps TRBD1 (5 bases). Trimming removed 1 base from V and 8 bases from J, with 11 bases in between. CDR1 and CDR2 from the germline V gene are SGHTA and FQGNSA. This CDR3 spans 14 amino acids.

The chain links TRBV19 to TRBJ1-1; perhaps TRBD1 as D (6 bases). V was clipped by 4 bases and J by 4 bases, with 10 bases between them. This CDR3 is built from 13 residues. The germline gives CDR1 LNHDA, CDR2 SQIVND (reference sequence). The CDR3 nucleotides read TGTGCCAGTAGTAGCGCGGGGGCCACTGAAGCTTTCTTT. The encoded protein is CASSSAGATEAFF.

The CDR3 here is CASSSGTSGTAQYF. The CDR3 DNA is TGTGCCAGCAGCTCAGGGACTAGCGGGACGGCCCAGTACTTC. V usage is TRBV7-6 and J usage is TRBJ2-5; 13 bases agree with TRBD2. The CDR3 extends over 14 amino acids. Germline trimming cut 4 bases from V and 9 bases from J; bases unmatched to any gene: 5. Germline V gene lookup returns CDR1 SGHVS and CDR2 FNYEAQ.

The V call is TRBV3-1 (or the pseudogene TRBV3-2), the J call TRBJ2-1, with 9 bases lining up with TRBD1. The CDR3 has 16 amino acids. Trimming at V came to 5 bases and at J to 6 bases, leaving 11 bases not matched to a gene. Per the germline V gene, CDR1 is LGHDT and CDR2 is YNNKEL (reference sequence). The chain's CDR3 is CASSYASGQGTNEQFF. The CDR3 nucleotides read TGTGCCAGCAGCTACGCTTCGGGACAGGGTACCAATGAGCAGTTCTTC.

The rearrangement joins TRBV5-1 to TRBJ2-3, with D tentatively TRBD1 (7 bases). The germline V gene encodes CDR1 SGHRS and CDR2 YFSETQ. The CDR3 sequence is 17 residues long. V was shortened by 0 bases and J by 0 bases, with 14 bases between the two germline ends. The CDR3 nucleotides are TGCGCCAGCAGCTTGGCAGGGGGGACATTTAGCACAGATACGCAGTATTTT. Translated, it gives CASSLAGGTFSTDTQYF.

This sequence joins TRBV2 and TRBJ1-5; TRBD1 matches at 11 bases. Per the germline V gene, CDR1 is SNHLY and CDR2 is FYNNEI. Trimming at V came to 6 bases and at J to 6 bases, leaving 4 bases not matched to a gene. This CDR3 has 14 amino acids. In DNA form, the CDR3 reads TGTGCCAGCAGGGACAGGGGGCAGGGTCAGCCCCAGCATTTT. Amino acids: CASRDRGQGQPQHF.

This chain connects TRBV6-2 or TRBV6-3 to TRBJ2-3; 12 bases match TRBD2. Per the germline V gene, CDR1 is MNHEY and CDR2 is SVGEGT. V trimming: 2 bases; J trimming: 3 bases; junction bases outside the gene matches: 3. CDR3 length equals 16 residues. The CDR3: CASSYATSGSTDTQYF. The CDR3 region has the DNA TGTGCCAGCAGTTACGCGACTAGCGGGAGTACAGATACGCAGTATTTT.

The J gene is TRBJ2-2, the V gene TRBV13; weak D call: TRBD1 (6 bases). This CDR3 has 16 residues. The germline V gene has CDR1 PRHDT and CDR2 FYEKMQ (reference sequence). Trimming left V 4 bases short and J 0 bases short, with 12 bases between. CDR3 nucleotides: TGTGCCAGCAGCTCCCCCCGGACAGCGAACACCGGGGAGCTGTTTTTT. Residues: CASSSPRTANTGELFF.